This T cell receptor (beta chain) emerged from a study of cytomegalovirus exposure and HLA in healthy donors. Overall study results and limits: Cytomegalovirus-associated status was assigned to about 160 TCR beta chains.

PCR used 60 Vbeta primers and 13 Jbeta primers. Method: immunoSEQ multiplex PCR; TCRdb's copy keeps in-frame clones and lacks some. The sample shows roughly 42,000 clones, and about 1.2% sits with its ten largest clones. Comments on this clone: Its antigen is unidentified.

This TCR was recovered from a man aged 25-40 years in good health and CMV-seronegative. Sequencing was performed on PBMCs.

DNA of the CDR3: TGTGCCAGCAGTGAATTTGAGACAGGGGGCTATGGCTACACCTTC. It translates to CASSEFETGGYGYTF. The V gene is TRBV25-1, the J gene TRBJ1-2; 9 bases align to TRBD1. V lost 1 base to trimming and J lost 4 bases; unmatched junction nucleotides: 4. The CDR3 extends over 15 amino acids. CDR1 and CDR2 (germline): MGHDK, SYGVNS.